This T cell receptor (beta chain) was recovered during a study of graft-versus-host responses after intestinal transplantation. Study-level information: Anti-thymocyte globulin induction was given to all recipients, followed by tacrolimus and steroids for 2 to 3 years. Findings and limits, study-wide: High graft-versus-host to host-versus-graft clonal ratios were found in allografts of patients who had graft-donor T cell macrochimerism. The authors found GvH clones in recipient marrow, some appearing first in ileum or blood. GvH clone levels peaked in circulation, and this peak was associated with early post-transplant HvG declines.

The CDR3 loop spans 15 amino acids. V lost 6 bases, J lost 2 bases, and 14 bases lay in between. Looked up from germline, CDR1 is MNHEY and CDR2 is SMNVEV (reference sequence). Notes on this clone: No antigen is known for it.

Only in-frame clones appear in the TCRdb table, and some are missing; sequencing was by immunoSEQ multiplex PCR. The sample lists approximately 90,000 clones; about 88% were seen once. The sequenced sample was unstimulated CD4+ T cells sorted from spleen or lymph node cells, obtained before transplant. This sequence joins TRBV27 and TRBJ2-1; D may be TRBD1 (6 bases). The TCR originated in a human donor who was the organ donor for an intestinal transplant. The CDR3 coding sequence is TGTGCCAGCAGGAAATCCGGACAGCCCTACAATGAGCAGTTCTTC. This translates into CASRKSGQPYNEQFF.